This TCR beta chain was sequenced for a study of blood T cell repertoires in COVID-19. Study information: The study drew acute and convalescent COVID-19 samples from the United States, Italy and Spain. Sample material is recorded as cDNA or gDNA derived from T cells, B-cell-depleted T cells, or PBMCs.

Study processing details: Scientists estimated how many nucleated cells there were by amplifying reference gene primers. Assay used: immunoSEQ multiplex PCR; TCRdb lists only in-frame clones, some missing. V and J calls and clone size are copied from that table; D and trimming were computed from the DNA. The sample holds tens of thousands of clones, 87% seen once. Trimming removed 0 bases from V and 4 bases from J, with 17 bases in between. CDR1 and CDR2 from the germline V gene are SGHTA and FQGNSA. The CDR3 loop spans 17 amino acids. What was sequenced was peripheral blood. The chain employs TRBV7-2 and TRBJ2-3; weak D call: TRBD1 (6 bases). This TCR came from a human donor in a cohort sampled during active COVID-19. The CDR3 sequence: CASSLASLGRGPDTQYF. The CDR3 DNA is TGTGCCAGCAGCTTAGCGAGCCTGGGCAGGGGCCCAGATACGCAGTATTTT.